Listed here is a single TCR beta chain. Its recognized antigen is unknown. There are no base qualities to consult, and no much larger clone falls within one base. Based on the germline V gene, the CDR1 and CDR2 sequences are SGHDT and YYEEEE. The CDR3 starts with the cysteine, ends with the phenylalanine, and has 17 residues. Just CDR3 DNA is preserved here, 51 bases in frame from base 1. V is pared back by 4 bases and J by 0 bases, with 19 bases lying between the germline termini. This sample was included in a study of T-cell memory formation after mild COVID-19 (dated by TCRdb to the early 2020s). As for the study more broadly: TCR sequence clusters from the two donors were found to be largely donor specific. In a couple of donors, T-cell clones that expanded and contracted after mild COVID-19 were tracked by sequencing TCRalpha and TCRbeta repertoires over time. Two young, previously healthy adult volunteers, one female and one male, were included in the cohort.

Ficoll-Paque density gradient centrifugation was used to isolate PBMCs. Summary of the overall study and its limitations: SARS-CoV-2 specificity was not confirmed for the second-wave clones peaking on day 37. Contracting CD4+ clones were located mainly in the CM and EM memory subsets, whereas CD8+ clones were found to be enriched in EMRA. Some responding clones were detected in pre-infection memory, which suggested that pre-existing cross-reactive memory T cells had joined the SARS-CoV-2 response. Clones contracting from day 15 to 85 had balanced CD4/CD8 phenotypes, while a second wave expanding from day 15 to 37 was biased towards CD4+. The study included only a couple of mild cases, and larger cohorts that include severe cases with pre-infection samples were judged to be necessary.

The sequencing machine was an Illumina NovaSeq 6000. cDNA libraries for TCRalpha and TCRbeta were prepared by 5'RACE using constant-segment primers, with sample barcodes and unique molecular identifiers added. Trizol reagent was used to extract RNA from every sample. Amplification of the libraries took two PCR steps, and the second step added a second sample barcode plus Illumina TruSeq adapters. The libraries were sequenced on an Illumina NovaSeq using 2 x 150 bp paired-end reads. On the authors' methods: The reads were demultiplexed and collapsed into UMI-guided consensus sequences using migec v1.2.7. Using mixcr v2.1.11, UMI consensuses were aligned to TRA and TRB V and J templates and then assembled into clonotypes. Clonotypes were classified as expanded or contracted when called significant by both edgeR and NoisET, with noise models trained on biological replicates. For edgeR calls, the thresholds were a false discovery rate-adjusted p below 0.01 and a log2 fold-change of 1. As an exploratory analysis of dynamics, max-normalized trajectories of the 1000 most abundant clonotypes were examined by PCA with hierarchical clustering. Each responding clone was given a CD4 or CD8 phenotype based on the CD4+ and CD8+ repertoires, which had been sequenced separately. TCRdb trimmed public reads at Q25 via fastp, called clones via MiXCR and kept in-frame beta chains. Under each unique CDR3 protein, matching rows form one entry showing the most common genes and DNA. The V and J calls here are based on TCRdb, not the publication. In this sample the table shows 210,000 or so distinct CDR3 sequences, under 30% of which occur a single time. The ten largest clones capture 10% to 12% of the sample.

The clonotype originates from an adult woman who had mild COVID-19 (a few samples of this study predate the infection). The sample titles of this study are shuffled in the database, so cell type and time point are left out; the donor was told from shared clones. The rearranged segments are TRBV5-6 and TRBJ2-5; TRBD2 is perhaps the D gene, given 7 matching bases. The specimen sequenced was PBMCs or a T cell subset sorted from them (not recorded which). The nucleotide sequence reads as follows: TGTGCCAGCAGCGTGGCGGGGGCGACGGTGTACCAAGAGACCCAGTACTTC. Its protein reads: CASSVAGATVYQETQYF.